What follows describes a single T cell receptor beta chain. V was cut by 3 bases and J by 5 bases, with 12 bases left in between. Looked up from germline, CDR1 is SGDLS and CDR2 is YYNGEE. This CDR3 is built from 13 residues. The data derive from a study of blood T cell repertoires in COVID-19. On the study more broadly: Sources were T cells, B-cell-depleted T cells, or PBMCs; the material itself was cDNA or gDNA.

The table came from immunoSEQ multiplex PCR; TCRdb's copy has only in-frame clones and leaves some out. Of around 120,000 clones in the sample, 60% to 85% were seen once. The material sequenced was peripheral blood. The receptor was isolated from a man between 65 and 85 years old with acute or convalescent COVID-19. The rearrangement links TRBV9 to TRBJ2-7, with D maybe TRBD2 (5 bases). CDR3 bases: TGTGCCAGCAGCGCCTCTGGAGGCCACGAGCAGTACTTC. Encoded protein: CASSASGGHEQYF.